Following are 8 T cell receptor beta chains from one sample sequenced in a study of blood T cell repertoires in COVID-19. Assay used: immunoSEQ multiplex PCR; TCRdb lists only in-frame clones, some missing. This sample has around 310,000 clones, with approximately 90% found just once. Sequenced material: peripheral blood. Receptor source: a woman in her thirties with COVID-19, enrolled during active disease.

The CDR3, as DNA: TGTGCCAGCAGTTTAGAGGGGGCGGCGGAGCAGTACTTC. Translation: CASSLEGAAEQYF. The chain links TRBV12-3 or TRBV12-4 to TRBJ2-7; 7 bases fit TRBD1. V lost 1 base, J lost 7 bases, and 4 bases stayed unmatched. This CDR3 contains 13 residues.

This chain connects TRBV6-5 to TRBJ1-2, with 8 nucleotides matching TRBD1. Germline trimming cut 4 bases from V and 8 bases from J; bases unmatched to any gene: 6. CDR3 size: 13 residues. Germline values: CDR1 MNHEY, CDR2 SVGAGI. The CDR3 loop is CASSSDRARGYTF. The DNA of the CDR3 is TGTGCCAGCAGTTCGGACAGGGCGAGAGGCTACACCTTC.

This chain joins TRBV7-9 and TRBJ2-7; perhaps TRBD1 as D (6 bases). The CDR3 sequence is 15 residues long. V was trimmed by 3 bases and J by 1 base, leaving 13 bases between them. CDR1 is SEHNR, CDR2 FQNEAQ, per germline (reference sequence). As DNA, the CDR3 is TGTGCCAGCAGCTTCTCCGGGACATCATCCTACGAGCAGTACTTC. Amino acids: CASSFSGTSSYEQYF.

This chain uses TRBV28 with TRBJ1-2; a possible D gene is TRBD1 (6 bases). In germline, CDR1 is MDHEN, CDR2 SYDVKM. The CDR3 is made up of 13 amino acids. Trimming left V 5 bases short and J 4 bases short, with 11 bases between. The CDR3 DNA follows: TGTGCCAGCAGTGGGGGGGGCGCCTATGGCTACACCTTC. This gives the protein CASSGGGAYGYTF.

This chain links TRBV7-3 with TRBJ2-1; D is perhaps TRBD1 (6 bases). CDR1 and CDR2 (germline): SGHTA, FQGTGA. The CDR3 loop spans 14 amino acids. Trimming cost V 5 bases and J 8 bases, with 16 bases left between them. In DNA form, the CDR3 reads TGTGCCAGCAGCCCATACTCACAGGGCTATGAGCAGTTCTTC. Protein: CASSPYSQGYEQFF.

The gene calls are TRBV18 and TRBJ1-5; possible D gene TRBD1, 6 bases. Per the germline V gene, CDR1 is KGHSH and CDR2 is LQKENI. The V end was cut by 2 bases, the J end by 12 bases, with 17 bases between. The CDR3 contains 14 residues. CDR3 bases: TGTGCCAGCTCACCAGGACAGACGCAAGGGGTCCAGCATTTT. Amino acid sequence: CASSPGQTQGVQHF.

V and J are TRBV5-1 and TRBJ1-1; 9 bases map to TRBD1. V trimming: 0 bases; J trimming: 0 bases; junction bases outside the gene matches: 9. CDR1 SGHRS and CDR2 YFSETQ come from the germline V gene. The length of the CDR3 is 18 residues. The CDR3 sequence: CASSLAGTGPFMNTEAFF. The CDR3 DNA reads TGCGCCAGCAGCTTGGCGGGGACAGGGCCATTCATGAACACTGAAGCTTTCTTT.

V usage is TRBV6-6 and J usage is TRBJ1-5, with D possibly TRBD1 on 6 matching bases. The germline V gene encodes CDR1 MNHNY and CDR2 SVGAGI (reference sequence). V shed 2 bases and J shed 4 bases, with 15 bases lying between them. The CDR3 contains 16 residues. The CDR3 bases are TGTGCCAGCAGTTACGGGAGACAGGCTACAAATCAGCCCCAGCATTTT. This encodes CASSYGRQATNQPQHF.